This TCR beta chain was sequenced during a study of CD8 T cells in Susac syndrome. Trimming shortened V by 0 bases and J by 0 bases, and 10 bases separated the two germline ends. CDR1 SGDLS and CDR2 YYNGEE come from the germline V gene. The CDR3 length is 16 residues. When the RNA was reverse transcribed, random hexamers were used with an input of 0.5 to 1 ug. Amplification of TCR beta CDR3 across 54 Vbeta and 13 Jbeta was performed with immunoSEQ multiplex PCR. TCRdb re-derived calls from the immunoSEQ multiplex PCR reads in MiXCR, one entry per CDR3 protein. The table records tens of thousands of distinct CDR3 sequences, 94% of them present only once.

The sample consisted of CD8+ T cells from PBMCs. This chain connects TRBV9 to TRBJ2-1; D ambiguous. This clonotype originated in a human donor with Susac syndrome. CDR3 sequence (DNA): TGTGCCAGCAGCGTAGCTGGGCGTAGCTCCTACAATGAGCAGTTCTTC. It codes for CASSVAGRSSYNEQFF.